This TCR beta chain stems from a study of blood T cell repertoires in COVID-19. In assigning cohorts, the study relied on participant-reported clinical history. Germline-derived CDR1 and CDR2 are SQVTM and ANQGSEA. V lost 0 bases to trimming and J lost 9 bases; unmatched junction nucleotides: 6. CDR3 length: 14 amino acids. Profiling relied on immunoSEQ multiplex PCR, and the TCRdb table lists in-frame clones only, not all of them. This sample has about 280,000 clones; roughly 90% occur once, and the top ten carry roughly 1.5%. The sequencing input was PBMCs or T cells enriched from blood (not recorded which). The origin of this receptor is a woman between 18 and 29 years old with acute COVID-19. The chain links TRBV29-1 to TRBJ2-1; 9 bases align to TRBD2. The CDR3 loop is CSVEELAGAAEQFF. In nucleotides, the CDR3 is TGCAGCGTTGAAGAGTTAGCGGGAGCGGCTGAGCAGTTCTTC.